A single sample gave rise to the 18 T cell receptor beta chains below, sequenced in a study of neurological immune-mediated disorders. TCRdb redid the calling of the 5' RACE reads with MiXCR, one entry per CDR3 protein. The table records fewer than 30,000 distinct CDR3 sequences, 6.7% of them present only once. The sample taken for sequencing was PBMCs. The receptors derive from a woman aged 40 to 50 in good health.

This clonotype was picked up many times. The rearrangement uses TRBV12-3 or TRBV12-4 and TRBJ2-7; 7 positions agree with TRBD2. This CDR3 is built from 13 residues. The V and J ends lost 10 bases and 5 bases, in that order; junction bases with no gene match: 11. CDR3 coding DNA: TGTGCCACCGCGGGAGTTGGTTCCCACGAGCAGTACTTC. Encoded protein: CATAGVGSHEQYF.

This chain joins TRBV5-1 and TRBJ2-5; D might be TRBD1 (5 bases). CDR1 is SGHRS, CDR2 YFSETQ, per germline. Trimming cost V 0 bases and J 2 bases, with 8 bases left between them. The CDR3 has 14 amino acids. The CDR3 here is CASSLGSGQETQYF. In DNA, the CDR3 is TGCGCCAGCAGCTTGGGTTCAGGGCAAGAGACCCAGTACTTC.

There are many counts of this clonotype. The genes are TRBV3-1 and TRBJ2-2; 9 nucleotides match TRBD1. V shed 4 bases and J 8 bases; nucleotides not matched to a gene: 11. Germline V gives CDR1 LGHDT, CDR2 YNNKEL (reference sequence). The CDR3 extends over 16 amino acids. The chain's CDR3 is CASSRSGTGSAGELFF. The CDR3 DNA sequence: TGTGCCAGCAGCCGAAGCGGGACAGGGAGTGCGGGGGAGCTGTTTTTT.

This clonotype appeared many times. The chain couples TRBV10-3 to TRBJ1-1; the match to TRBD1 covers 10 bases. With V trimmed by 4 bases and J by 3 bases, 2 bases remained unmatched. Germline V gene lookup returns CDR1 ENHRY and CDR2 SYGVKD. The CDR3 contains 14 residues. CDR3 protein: CAISGQGADTEAFF. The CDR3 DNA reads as TGTGCCATCAGTGGACAGGGGGCGGACACTGAAGCTTTCTTT.

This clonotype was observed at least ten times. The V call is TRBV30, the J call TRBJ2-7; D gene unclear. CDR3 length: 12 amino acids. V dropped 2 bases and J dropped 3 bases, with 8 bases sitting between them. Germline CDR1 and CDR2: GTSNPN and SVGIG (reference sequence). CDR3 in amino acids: CAWSLGVYEQYF. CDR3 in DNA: TGTGCCTGGAGTCTCGGCGTCTACGAGCAGTACTTC.

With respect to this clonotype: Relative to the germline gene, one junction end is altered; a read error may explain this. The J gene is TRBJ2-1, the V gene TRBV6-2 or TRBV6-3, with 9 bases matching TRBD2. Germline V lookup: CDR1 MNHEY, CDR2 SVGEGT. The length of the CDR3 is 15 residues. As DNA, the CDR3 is TGTGCCGGCAGCCCCGCGCTAGCGGGAAACAATGAGCAGTTCTTC. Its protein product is CAGSPALAGNNEQFF.

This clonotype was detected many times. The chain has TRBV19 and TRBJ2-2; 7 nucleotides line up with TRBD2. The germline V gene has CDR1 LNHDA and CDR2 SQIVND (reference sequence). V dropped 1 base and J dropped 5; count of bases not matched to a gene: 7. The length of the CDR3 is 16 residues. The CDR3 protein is CASSIGLADLTGELFF. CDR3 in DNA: TGTGCCAGTAGTATAGGTCTAGCGGACTTAACCGGGGAGCTGTTTTTT.

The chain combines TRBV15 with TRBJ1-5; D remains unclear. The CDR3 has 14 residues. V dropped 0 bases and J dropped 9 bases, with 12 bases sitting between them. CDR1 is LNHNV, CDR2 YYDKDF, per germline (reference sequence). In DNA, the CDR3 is TGTGCCACCAGCAGAGATCATGCGCCGGGGCCCCAGCATTTT. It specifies CATSRDHAPGPQHF.

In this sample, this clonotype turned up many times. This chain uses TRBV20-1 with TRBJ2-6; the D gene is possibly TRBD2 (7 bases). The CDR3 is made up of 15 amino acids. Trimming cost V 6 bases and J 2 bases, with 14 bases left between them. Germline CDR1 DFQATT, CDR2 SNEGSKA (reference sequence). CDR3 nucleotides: TGCAGTGCCGCCACGGGGGGCCCTGGGGCCAACGTCCTGACTTTC. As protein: CSAATGGPGANVLTF.

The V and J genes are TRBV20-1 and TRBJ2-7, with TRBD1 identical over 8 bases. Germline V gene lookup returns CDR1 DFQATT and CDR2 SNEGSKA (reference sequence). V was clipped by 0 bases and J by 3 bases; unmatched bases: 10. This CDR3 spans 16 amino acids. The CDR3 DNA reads TGCAGTGCTAGAGATTTGTGGGGACAGGTGATCTACGAGCAGTACTTC. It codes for CSARDLWGQVIYEQYF.

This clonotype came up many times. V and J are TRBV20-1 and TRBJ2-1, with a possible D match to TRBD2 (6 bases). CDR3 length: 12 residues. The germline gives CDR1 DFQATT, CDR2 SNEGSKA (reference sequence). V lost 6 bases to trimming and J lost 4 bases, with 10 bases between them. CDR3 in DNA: TGCAGTGCCGGGACTCTTTACAATGAGCAGTTCTTC. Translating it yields CSAGTLYNEQFF.

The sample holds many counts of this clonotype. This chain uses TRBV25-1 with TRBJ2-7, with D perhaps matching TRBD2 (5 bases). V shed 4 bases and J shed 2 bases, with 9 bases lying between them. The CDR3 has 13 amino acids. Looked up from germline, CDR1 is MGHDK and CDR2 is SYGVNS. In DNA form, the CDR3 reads TGTGCCAGCAGTGCAGCGGTTCCCTACGAGCAGTACTTC. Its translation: CASSAAVPYEQYF.

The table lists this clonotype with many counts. CDR3 in DNA: TGCAGTGCTATAGTGGGGTCAGAGACCCAGTACTTC. Translating gives CSAIVGSETQYF. The genes are TRBV20-1 and TRBJ2-5; D call uncertain. V gave up 4 bases and J gave up 4 bases, with 10 bases separating them. Looked up from germline, CDR1 is DFQATT and CDR2 is SNEGSKA (reference sequence). This CDR3 is built from 12 residues.

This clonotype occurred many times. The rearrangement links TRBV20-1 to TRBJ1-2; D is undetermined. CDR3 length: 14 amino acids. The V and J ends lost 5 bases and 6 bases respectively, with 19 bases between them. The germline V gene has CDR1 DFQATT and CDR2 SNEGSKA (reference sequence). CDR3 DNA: TGCAGTGCTCGACAAACTCTACCGGACGATGGCTACACCTTC. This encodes CSARQTLPDDGYTF.

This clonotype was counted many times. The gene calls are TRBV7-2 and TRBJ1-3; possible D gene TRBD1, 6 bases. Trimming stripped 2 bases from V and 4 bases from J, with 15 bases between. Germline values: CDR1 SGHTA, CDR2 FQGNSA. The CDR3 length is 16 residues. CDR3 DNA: TGTGCCAGCAGCTTATCCGGGGGCCTTATGGGAAACACCATATATTTT. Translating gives CASSLSGGLMGNTIYF.

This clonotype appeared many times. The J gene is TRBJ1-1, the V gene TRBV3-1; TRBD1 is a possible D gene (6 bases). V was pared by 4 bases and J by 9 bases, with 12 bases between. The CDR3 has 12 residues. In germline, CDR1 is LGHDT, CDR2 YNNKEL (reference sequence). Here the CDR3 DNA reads TGTGCCAGCAGCCCCGACAGGATTAAAGCTTTCTTT. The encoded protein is CASSPDRIKAFF.

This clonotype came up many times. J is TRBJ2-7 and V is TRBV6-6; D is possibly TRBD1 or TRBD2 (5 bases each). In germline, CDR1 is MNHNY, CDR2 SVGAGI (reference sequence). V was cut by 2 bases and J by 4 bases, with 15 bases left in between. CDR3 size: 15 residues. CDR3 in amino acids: CASSYAPAGTYEQYF. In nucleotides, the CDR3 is TGTGCCAGCAGTTACGCCCCGGCAGGGACGTACGAGCAGTACTTC.

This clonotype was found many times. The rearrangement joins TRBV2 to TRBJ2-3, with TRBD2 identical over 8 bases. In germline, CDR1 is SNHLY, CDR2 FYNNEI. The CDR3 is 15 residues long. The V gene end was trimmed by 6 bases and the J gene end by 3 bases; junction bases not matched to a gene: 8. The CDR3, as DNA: TGTGCCAGCAGGTTGTTGTCTAGCGGGACAGATACGCAGTATTTT. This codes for CASRLLSSGTDTQYF.